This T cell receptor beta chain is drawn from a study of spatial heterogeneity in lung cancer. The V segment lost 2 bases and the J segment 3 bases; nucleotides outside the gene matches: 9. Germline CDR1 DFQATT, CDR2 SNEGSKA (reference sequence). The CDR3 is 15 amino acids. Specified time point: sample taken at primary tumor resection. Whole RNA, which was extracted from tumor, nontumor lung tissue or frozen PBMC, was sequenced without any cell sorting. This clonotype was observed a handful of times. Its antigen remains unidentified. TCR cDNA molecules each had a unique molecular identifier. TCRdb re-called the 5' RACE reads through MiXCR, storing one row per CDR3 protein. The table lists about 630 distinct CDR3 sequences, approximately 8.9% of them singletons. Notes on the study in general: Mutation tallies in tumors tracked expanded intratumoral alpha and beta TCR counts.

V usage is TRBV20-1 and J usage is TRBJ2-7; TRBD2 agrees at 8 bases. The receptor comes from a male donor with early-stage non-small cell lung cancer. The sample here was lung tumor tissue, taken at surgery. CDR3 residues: CSARRTSRCYYEQYF. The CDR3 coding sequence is TGCAGTGCTAGACGGACTAGCCGATGCTACTACGAGCAGTACTTC.